These 13 T cell receptor beta chains share one sample of origin, sequenced in a study of control samples from healthy donors and cancer patients. Some clones are missing from TCRdb's copy, which holds only in-frame ones; the method was immunoSEQ multiplex PCR. The data show 140,000 to 150,000 clones, approximately 93% seen once. Sequences were obtained from blood. The receptors were sampled from a man between 18 and 35 years old in good health.

The chain carries TRBV13 and TRBJ1-1; D not resolved. Germline V gene sequence: CDR1 PRHDT, CDR2 FYEKMQ (reference sequence). This CDR3 contains 14 residues. The V end was cut by 2 bases, the J end by 3 bases, with 10 bases between. In nucleotides, the CDR3 is TGTGCCAGCAGCTTATTAACACTCGACACTGAAGCTTTCTTT. Translated: CASSLLTLDTEAFF. Variable domain in full (rest from reference TRBV13 and TRBJ1-1): AAGVIQSPRHLIKEKRETATLKCYPIPRHDTVYWYQQGPGQDPQFLISFYEKMQSDKGSIPDRFSAQQFSDYHSELNMSSLELGDSALYFCASSLLTLDTEAFFGQGTRLTVV.

The chain uses TRBV4-1 and TRBJ1-4; no reliable D call. The CDR3 is 15 residues long. V was clipped by 1 base and J by 4 bases, with 10 bases between them. Germline V gene data show CDR1 as MGHRA and CDR2 as YSYEKL. The CDR3 bases are TGCGCCAGCAGCCAAGTCCGGGCCGTTAATGAAAAACTGTTTTTT. It specifies CASSQVRAVNEKLFF.

This clone is a singleton in its sample. The chain links TRBV25-1 to TRBJ1-4; 7 bases fit TRBD1. J lost 7 bases, V lost 5 bases, and 10 bases had no gene match. The length of the CDR3 is 15 residues. CDR1 and CDR2 from the germline V gene are MGHDK and SYGVNS. The CDR3 DNA sequence: TGTGCCAGCAGTTCGGGACAGACCAAGGGTGAAAAACTGTTTTTT. This gives the protein CASSSGQTKGEKLFF.

The CDR3 protein is CASSSLGGYYGYTF. In DNA form, the CDR3 reads TGTGCCAGCAGCTCTCTGGGCGGGTACTATGGCTACACCTTC. J is TRBJ1-2 and V is TRBV7-9; D ambiguous. The CDR3 sequence is 14 residues long. V lost 4 bases, J lost 3 bases, and 12 bases lay in between. Germline CDR1 is SEHNR and CDR2 is FQNEAQ (reference sequence).

The V call is TRBV9, the J call TRBJ1-1; D is undetermined. Germline values: CDR1 SGDLS, CDR2 YYNGEE. The CDR3 extends over 16 amino acids. V gave up 0 bases and J gave up 3 bases, with 15 bases separating them. The CDR3 loop reads CASSVVEGTGDTEAFF. In DNA, the CDR3 is TGTGCCAGCAGCGTAGTGGAGGGTACGGGCGACACTGAAGCTTTCTTT. Full variable domain (rest looked up from reference TRBV9 and TRBJ1-1): DSGVTQTPKHLITATGQRVTLRCSPRSGDLSVYWYQQSLDQGLQFLIQYYNGEERAKGNILERFSAQQFPDLHSELNLSSLELGDSALYFCASSVVEGTGDTEAFFGQGTRLTVV.

This sequence joins TRBV12-3 or TRBV12-4 and TRBJ1-1, with D possibly being TRBD1 (6 bases). This CDR3 has 12 amino acids. V was clipped by 4 bases and J by 6 bases, with 9 bases between them. CDR3 coding DNA: TGTGCCAGCAGTTCCGGGACACCTGAAGCTTTCTTT. It specifies CASSSGTPEAFF.

The chain joins TRBV4-1 to TRBJ1-4; D unresolved. Trimming removed 0 bases at V and 4 bases at J, with 12 bases between. Germline V gives CDR1 MGHRA, CDR2 YSYEKL. This CDR3 spans 16 amino acids. CDR3 sequence reads: CASSQDQQRLNEKLFF. Written as DNA, the CDR3 is TGCGCCAGCAGCCAAGACCAACAGAGACTTAATGAAAAACTGTTTTTT.

This chain connects TRBV30 to TRBJ2-7; tentatively, D is TRBD1 or TRBD2 (5 bases each). The CDR3 contains 12 residues. V lost 5 bases, J lost 3 bases, and 11 bases lay in between. Per germline, CDR1 GTSNPN and CDR2 SVGIG (reference sequence). The CDR3 sequence is CAWGWDLYEQYF. The CDR3 nucleotides read TGTGCCTGGGGGTGGGACCTCTACGAGCAGTACTTC.

This clone was counted once. The rearrangement uses TRBV3-1 (or the pseudogene TRBV3-2) and TRBJ2-3, with D unclear. The germline V and J ends were trimmed by 1 base and 0 bases, with 8 bases remaining between them. CDR1 and CDR2 from the germline V gene are LGHDT and YNNKEL (reference sequence). The CDR3 is 15 amino acids. The DNA for the CDR3 is TGTGCCAGCAGCCAAGTCGGACGGAGCACAGATACGCAGTATTTT. It specifies CASSQVGRSTDTQYF.

The chain recombines TRBV7-3 with TRBJ2-2; D gene uncertain. This CDR3 is built from 12 residues. V lost 5 bases to trimming and J lost 6 bases, with 7 bases between them. Germline CDR1 reads SGHTA; CDR2 reads FQGTGA. CDR3 sequence: CASSRLAGELFF. CDR3 in DNA: TGTGCCAGCAGCCGACTCGCCGGGGAGCTGTTTTTT.

The table lists this clone with a few counts. The V call is TRBV28, the J call TRBJ2-7, with 7 bases that match TRBD1. Looked up from germline, CDR1 is MDHEN and CDR2 is SYDVKM. The CDR3 spans 11 residues. CDR3 nucleotide sequence: TGTGCTACCAGGACAGGAACCGAGCAGTACTTC. It specifies CATRTGTEQYF.

The rearrangement uses TRBV6-6 and TRBJ1-2; D is undetermined. The CDR3 sequence is 14 residues long. V lost 7 bases, J lost 3 bases, and 15 bases lay in between. Germline-derived CDR1 and CDR2 are MNHNY and SVGAGI (reference sequence). CDR3 sequence: CASTHPQLHYGYTF. The CDR3 DNA is TGTGCCAGCACCCACCCCCAGCTACACTATGGCTACACCTTC.

The V call is TRBV6-2 or TRBV6-3, the J call TRBJ1-5; TRBD1 is a possible D gene (6 bases). V lost 2 bases and J 4 bases, leaving 15 bases between the germline ends. The germline V gene encodes CDR1 MNHEY and CDR2 SVGEGT. This CDR3 spans 16 amino acids. The CDR3 loop is CASSYGGGGSNQPQHF. CDR3 nucleotide sequence: TGTGCCAGCAGTTACGGCGGGGGCGGTTCAAATCAGCCCCAGCATTTT.